A selection of T cell receptor beta chains follows, all from one sample in a study of shared clonotypes between healthy human individuals. Assay used: immunoSEQ multiplex PCR; TCRdb lists only in-frame clones, some missing. This sample has over a million clones, with around 78% found just once. The source material was memory CD4+ T cells from PBMCs. The source is a man younger than 35 in good health. Some clones in this sample may be carry-over from other donors' samples. CDR3s leave out the opening cysteine and the closing phenylalanine or tryptophan. Fields, in order: J gene, V gene, CDR3 protein.

>TRBJ2-1|TRBV10-2
ASSVSGRMNEQF
>TRBJ2-1|TRBV18
ASSPERASGTYNEQF
>TRBJ2-5|TRBV20-1
SAMVGETQY
>TRBJ2-7|TRBV11-3
ASSAGGGSYEQY
>TRBJ2-3|TRBV2
ASSPLVSTDTQY
>TRBJ2-2|TRBV7-2
ASSPGLAGAVTGELF
>TRBJ1-5|TRBV6-5
ASRGTVPPQH
>TRBJ2-4|TRBV9
ASSAGLARAGAKNIQY
>TRBJ1-1|TRBV5-1
ASSPDRGHELNTEAF
>TRBJ2-7|TRBV28
ASSWTGKSFDEQY
>TRBJ2-5|TRBV27
AIARSAVETQY
>TRBJ1-4|TRBV6-1
ASSKDRATATNEKLF
>TRBJ1-2|TRBV19
ASSIGTGRSGYT
>TRBJ1-2|TRBV6-6
ALRLGQLDYGYT
>TRBJ2-7|TRBV4-3
ASSQEDRGRNEQY
>TRBJ2-7|TRBV7-9
ASSLGAVNEQY
>TRBJ2-3|TRBV7-2
ASSRGGPDTQY
>TRBJ1-2|TRBV5-1
ASSVGTGNGYT
>TRBJ2-7|TRBV5-1
ASSRTGGTLEQY
>TRBJ1-1|TRBV5-1
ASSPPGWAHIPSENTEAF
>TRBJ1-3|TRBV18
ASSPQGLSGNTIY
>TRBJ2-7|TRBV5-8
ASSLGGSLYEQY
>TRBJ1-3|TRBV30
AWSTGNTIY
>TRBJ1-2|TRBV5-1
ASSSRQGPYGYT
>TRBJ2-7|TRBV7-9
ASSPDTGQVFAEQY
>TRBJ2-1|TRBV15
ATSRQKQNEQF
>TRBJ1-5|TRBV21-1
ASSKAPGQEEAQH
>TRBJ2-5|TRBV2
ARRGGGSHQETQY
>TRBJ2-7|TRBV18
ASSLHQSASGSGEQY
>TRBJ1-1|TRBV7-2
ASSIHRGPSTEAF
>TRBJ1-2|TRBV11-2
ASRFQGTAGGYT
>TRBJ2-1|TRBV5-1
ASSGARSSYNEQF
>TRBJ2-5|TRBV18
ASSPPGSETQY